This T cell receptor beta chain was profiled in a study of T cell responses to AZD1222 COVID-19 vaccine. Assay used: immunoSEQ multiplex PCR; TCRdb lists only in-frame clones, some missing. The sample contains 150,000 to 200,000 clones, approximately 93% of which appear only once. The study's findings and limits: Just five to seven people given AZD1222 tested seropositive at baseline. A mostly white British donor set with more females was recruited, and clonal diversity was possibly underestimated. Of spike-specific TCRs, nearly half reportedly target regions left unmutated in variants.

On this clone: Its antigen is not identified.

Between the trimmed V and J ends, which lost 4 bases and 10 bases, there was a span of 19 bases. In germline, CDR1 is MNHEY, CDR2 SMNVEV (reference sequence). The CDR3 consists of 14 residues. Sequences were derived from peripheral blood, sampled on day 0 of AZD1222 vaccination. The TCR sequence derives from an adult in good health. The rearrangement uses TRBV27 and TRBJ1-1; D is possibly TRBD1 (5 bases). In nucleotides, the CDR3 is TGTGCCAGCAGTTCAATTAGCCAGGGCGCGTCAGCTTTCTTT. This gives the protein CASSSISQGASAFF.